The 32 T cell receptor beta chains given below trace back to one sample, sequenced in a study of T cell responses to AZD1222 COVID-19 vaccine. Assay: immunoSEQ multiplex PCR; the TCRdb copy retains only in-frame clones and omits some. This sample yields approximately 85,000 clones, of which approximately 83% are seen a single time; about 6% belongs to the top ten. This specimen was peripheral blood, taken on day 0 of AZD1222 vaccination. Receptors were obtained from an adult in good health.

V usage is TRBV7-2 and J usage is TRBJ1-1, with 7 bases that match TRBD1. The CDR3 consists of 13 residues. J lost 1 base, V lost 5 bases, and 1 base had no gene match. Germline assignment: CDR1 SGHTA and CDR2 FQGNSA. CDR3 residues: CASSRDRNTEAFF. CDR3 bases: TGTGCCAGCAGCAGGGACAGGAACACTGAAGCTTTCTTT.

The rearrangement uses TRBV18 and TRBJ1-2; the D gene is possibly TRBD1 (5 bases). The germline V gene encodes CDR1 KGHSH and CDR2 LQKENI. The CDR3 consists of 12 residues. V dropped 8 bases and J dropped 7 bases, with 14 bases sitting between them. The CDR3 protein is CASRGQLLGYTF. The CDR3 region has the DNA TGTGCCAGCCGGGGCCAGTTACTTGGCTACACCTTC.

This clone was counted once. V and J are TRBV20-1 and TRBJ2-7; the match to TRBD1 covers 8 bases. The CDR3 runs 14 residues. V shed 3 bases, J shed 9 bases, and the junction held 13 bases outside the gene matches. Germline-derived CDR1 and CDR2 are DFQATT and SNEGSKA (reference sequence). CDR3 sequence (DNA): TGCAGTGCTAGTTTGACAGGGGAAGTTGGCGGGCAGTACTTC. Protein product: CSASLTGEVGGQYF.

This chain links TRBV7-8 with TRBJ2-2, with 14 bases that match TRBD2. The CDR3 has 19 amino acids. The trim removed 4 bases at V and 4 bases at J, leaving 11 bases unmatched. The germline CDR1 and CDR2 sequences are SGHVS and FQNEAQ. Written as DNA, the CDR3 is TGTGCCAGCAGCTCCGTGACTAGCGGGAGGGCCGATAGCACCGGGGAGCTGTTTTTT. As protein: CASSSVTSGRADSTGELFF.

The chain has TRBV5-1 and TRBJ2-7; TRBD1 might be the D (6 bases). CDR1 is SGHRS, CDR2 YFSETQ, per germline. The CDR3 has 13 residues. Trimming removed 4 bases at V and 2 bases at J, with 10 bases between. The CDR3 nucleotides are TGCGCCAGCAGCCCCCGGACAGCCTACGAGCAGTACTTC. It translates to CASSPRTAYEQYF.

J is TRBJ1-3 and V is TRBV7-8; maybe TRBD1 (5 bases). Looked up from germline, CDR1 is SGHVS and CDR2 is FQNEAQ. The V end lost 5 bases, the J end lost 0 bases, and 11 bases lay between the germline ends. This CDR3 has 15 amino acids. The CDR3 spells CASSLGPNSGNTIYF. The CDR3 DNA reads TGTGCCAGCAGCCTGGGACCGAACTCTGGAAACACCATATATTTT. The full variable domain, completed using reference TRBV7-8 and TRBJ1-3, is GAGVSQSPRYKVAKRGQDVALRCDPISGHVSLFWYQQALGQGPEFLTYFQNEAQLDKSGLPSDRFFAERPEGSVSTLKIQRTQQEDSAVYLCASSLGPNSGNTIYFGEGSWLTVV.

V is TRBV7-2 and J is TRBJ1-6; D remains ambiguous. Trimming removed 2 bases at V and 1 base at J, with 3 bases between. The length of the CDR3 is 14 residues. Per the germline V gene, CDR1 is SGHTA and CDR2 is FQGNSA. The CDR3 bases are TGTGCCAGCAGCTTAATGTCCTATAATTCACCCCTCCACTTT. Its translation: CASSLMSYNSPLHF.

The table lists this clone with a count of one. The genes are TRBV11-2 and TRBJ1-2; D is perhaps TRBD1 (5 bases). V lost 5 bases and J lost 4, with 14 bases in between. This CDR3 contains 14 residues. In germline, CDR1 is SGHAT, CDR2 FQNNGV. CDR3 region: CASSRGGAVYGYTF. The CDR3 DNA reads as TGTGCCAGCAGCCGAGGAGGGGCGGTCTATGGCTACACCTTC.

The gene calls are TRBV18 and TRBJ1-2; 9 bases are a match to TRBD1. Germline V lookup: CDR1 KGHSH, CDR2 LQKENI. Losses at the gene ends were 2 bases for V and 7 bases for J; bases not matched to a gene: 14. The length of the CDR3 is 17 residues. This CDR3 reads CASSPNQPGQGVSGYTF. The CDR3 bases are TGTGCCAGCTCACCAAACCAACCGGGACAGGGTGTCAGTGGCTACACCTTC.

This rearrangement joins TRBV5-5 to TRBJ1-3; 7 bases align to TRBD1. V shed 4 bases, J shed 2 bases, and the junction held 12 bases outside the gene matches. This CDR3 spans 17 amino acids. Germline V gives CDR1 SGHKS, CDR2 YYEKEE (reference sequence). The DNA of the CDR3 is TGTGCCAGCAGCCTAGGGGGGGACAGCCCTACTGGAAACACCATATATTTT. Translation: CASSLGGDSPTGNTIYF.

The V call is TRBV5-1, the J call TRBJ1-1, with D perhaps matching TRBD1 (5 bases). The V gene lost 0 bases and the J gene lost 0 bases, with 9 bases spanning the gap. Germline CDR1 SGHRS, CDR2 YFSETQ. The CDR3 covers 15 residues. The CDR3 region is CASSLGTGLNTEAFF. The DNA of the CDR3 is TGCGCCAGCAGCTTGGGGACGGGACTGAACACTGAAGCTTTCTTT.

The chain employs TRBV7-9 and TRBJ2-5; 8 nucleotides agree with TRBD1. The trim removed 7 bases at V and 4 bases at J, leaving 11 bases unmatched. CDR3 length: 15 amino acids. Germline V CDR1 and CDR2: SEHNR, FQNEAQ (reference sequence). CDR3 loop: CASTSPTGAAETQYF. In DNA, the CDR3 is TGTGCCAGCACCTCCCCGACAGGGGCCGCAGAGACCCAGTACTTC. Combining the CDR3 with reference TRBV7-9 and TRBJ2-5 gives the whole variable domain DTGVSQNPRHKITKRGQNVTFRCDPISEHNRLYWYRQTLGQGPEFLTYFQNEAQLEKSRLLSDRFSAERPKGSFSTLEIQRTEQGDSAMYLCASTSPTGAAETQYFGPGTRLLVL.

The V and J genes are TRBV5-4 and TRBJ1-1; possible D gene TRBD1, 5 bases. This CDR3 is built from 14 residues. CDR1 is SGHNT, CDR2 YYREEE, per germline (reference sequence). The V gene lost 0 bases and the J gene lost 4 bases, with 10 bases spanning the gap. The CDR3 loop is CASSLGGLGTEAFF. Written as DNA, the CDR3 is TGTGCCAGCAGCTTGGGGGGACTGGGCACTGAAGCTTTCTTT.

The CDR3 protein is CASSLAPLAGIGEQYF. The CDR3 DNA follows: TGTGCCAGCAGCTTGGCCCCGCTAGCGGGGATAGGAGAGCAGTACTTC. This sequence joins TRBV5-4 and TRBJ2-7; 9 bases are shared with TRBD2. This CDR3 comprises 16 residues. Germline CDR1 and CDR2: SGHNT and YYREEE (reference sequence). The trim removed 0 bases at V and 7 bases at J, leaving 11 bases unmatched.

This chain's CDR3 is CASTLSRQYNQPQHF. The CDR3 bases are TGTGCCAGCACCCTTTCCCGGCAGTATAATCAGCCCCAGCATTTT. The V call is TRBV2, the J call TRBJ1-5; D unresolved. The V gene's germline CDR1 is SNHLY and CDR2 FYNNEI. V shed 7 bases and J shed 4 bases, with 17 bases lying between them. The CDR3 totals 15 residues.

The chain recombines TRBV7-9 with TRBJ2-5; D is uncertain. Germline loops: CDR1 SEHNR, CDR2 FQNEAQ (reference sequence). The CDR3 sequence is 16 residues long. Trimming left V 6 bases short and J 2 bases short, with 19 bases between. The CDR3 sequence is CASRPPRPSQQETQYF. The DNA of the CDR3 is TGTGCCAGCAGACCTCCCAGGCCAAGTCAACAAGAGACCCAGTACTTC.

This rearrangement joins TRBV4-1 to TRBJ1-4; D remains ambiguous. Trimming stripped 3 bases from V and 0 bases from J, with 11 bases between. Germline V CDR1 and CDR2: MGHRA, YSYEKL. CDR3 size: 16 residues. In DNA form, the CDR3 reads TGCGCCAGCAGCCAGGAACGGGCTGCAACTAATGAAAAACTGTTTTTT. Protein product: CASSQERAATNEKLFF.

The chain carries TRBV6-2 or TRBV6-3 and TRBJ2-1, with a weak D call TRBD1 (6 bases). The germline CDR1 and CDR2 sequences are MNHEY and SVGEGT. Trimming cost V 1 base and J 5 bases, with 12 bases left between them. The CDR3 covers 15 residues. This CDR3 reads CASSYWGQVDNEQFF. The CDR3 nucleotides read TGTGCCAGCAGTTACTGGGGGCAGGTAGACAATGAGCAGTTCTTC.

This rearrangement joins TRBV5-1 to TRBJ2-7; 9 positions match TRBD1. The trim removed 4 bases at V and 3 bases at J, leaving 8 bases unmatched. The CDR3 extends over 15 amino acids. Germline V gives CDR1 SGHRS, CDR2 YFSETQ. The CDR3 DNA sequence: TGCGCCAGCAGCCTAACAGGGGGCGACGTCTACGAGCAGTACTTC. The encoded protein is CASSLTGGDVYEQYF.

The chain has TRBV18 and TRBJ2-2; no definite D call. This CDR3 comprises 13 residues. V was cut by 1 base and J by 5 bases, with 5 bases left in between. Germline V CDR1 and CDR2: KGHSH, LQKENI. The CDR3 reads CASSPLETGELFF. DNA for the CDR3: TGTGCCAGCTCACCACTCGAAACCGGGGAGCTGTTTTTT.

In DNA, the CDR3 is TGTGCCACCAGCAGAGTGAACAGGCAAGAGACCCAGTACTTC. The encoded protein is CATSRVNRQETQYF. The V and J genes are TRBV15 and TRBJ2-5; tentatively, D is TRBD1 (5 bases). CDR1 LNHNV and CDR2 YYDKDF come from the germline V gene (reference sequence). The CDR3 extends over 14 amino acids. The V gene lost 1 base and the J gene lost 2 bases, with 8 bases spanning the gap.

This sequence joins TRBV15 and TRBJ1-4; D is perhaps TRBD1 (5 bases). Trimming left V 3 bases short and J 8 bases short, with 16 bases between. CDR1 and CDR2 from the germline V gene are LNHNV and YYDKDF (reference sequence). The CDR3 is 15 residues long. The DNA for the CDR3 is TGTGCCACCAGCAGCACTGCAGGGTCGGGGGAAAAACTGTTTTTT. As protein: CATSSTAGSGEKLFF.

The rearrangement uses TRBV6-2 or TRBV6-3 and TRBJ1-5; 7 bases line up with TRBD1. Germline-derived CDR1 and CDR2 are MNHEY and SVGEGT. With V trimmed by 3 bases and J by 6 bases, 11 bases remained unmatched. The CDR3 consists of 16 residues. CDR3 DNA sequence: TGTGCCAGCAGTTATATATCGACAGGGATGCTTCAGCCCCAGCATTTT. Translation: CASSYISTGMLQPQHF.

The CDR3 loop is CASSYAGVVGGYTF. CDR3 bases: TGTGCCAGCAGTTACGCGGGGGTCGTAGGGGGCTACACCTTC. The rearrangement joins TRBV6-5 to TRBJ1-2; D may be TRBD1 (5 bases). CDR1 and CDR2 from the germline V gene are MNHEY and SVGAGI. V shed 2 bases and J shed 8 bases, with 15 bases lying between them. The CDR3 covers 14 residues.

The chain carries TRBV7-2 and TRBJ2-1, with TRBD2 matching 7 bases. V lost 3 bases and J lost 5; bases outside the gene matches: 7. From germline, CDR1 is SGHTA and CDR2 FQGNSA. The CDR3 totals 15 residues. Written as DNA, the CDR3 is TGTGCCAGCAGCTTTAGGAGCGGGGTTAACAATGAGCAGTTCTTC. It yields the protein CASSFRSGVNNEQFF. The variable domain in full, with the rest retrieved from reference TRBV7-2 and TRBJ2-1, is GAGVSQSPSNKVTEKGKDVELRCDPISGHTALYWYRQSLGQGLEFLIYFQGNSAPDKSGLPSDRFSAERTGGSVSTLTIQRTQQEDSAVYLCASSFRSGVNNEQFFGPGTRLTVL.

The chain carries TRBV6-1 and TRBJ1-1, with 8 bases matching TRBD1. Germline CDR1 is MNHNS and CDR2 is SASEGT. Trimming at V came to 0 bases and at J to 4 bases, leaving 4 bases not matched to a gene. The CDR3 runs 15 residues. The CDR3 protein is CASSEAQGGGTEAFF. The DNA of the CDR3 is TGTGCCAGCAGTGAAGCACAGGGGGGTGGCACTGAAGCTTTCTTT.

The CDR3 here is CAWSVLTDTQYF. In DNA form, the CDR3 reads TGTGCCTGGAGTGTACTCACCGATACGCAGTATTTT. The rearrangement links TRBV30 to TRBJ2-3; D remains ambiguous. V was trimmed by 0 bases and J by 6 bases, leaving 7 bases between them. Germline CDR1 GTSNPN, CDR2 SVGIG (reference sequence). CDR3 length: 12 residues. Together with reference TRBV30 and TRBJ2-3, the CDR3 gives the full variable domain: SQTIHQWPATLVQPVGSPLSLECTVEGTSNPNLYWYRQAAGRGLQLLFYSVGIGQISSEVPQNLSASRPQDRQFILSSKKLLLSDSGFYLCAWSVLTDTQYFGPGTRLTVL.

The chain joins TRBV2 to TRBJ1-2; 7 bases fit TRBD1. Germline V CDR1 and CDR2: SNHLY, FYNNEI. After removal of 4 bases from V and 6 bases from J, the junction contained 8 bases not matched to a gene. This CDR3 has 14 amino acids. This CDR3 reads CASSGVRGADGYTF. The DNA of the CDR3 is TGTGCCAGCAGTGGGGTCAGGGGGGCGGATGGCTACACCTTC.

The CDR3 sequence: CATSDLGSNYGYTF. The CDR3, as DNA: TGTGCCACCAGTGATTTGGGCTCTAACTATGGCTACACCTTC. J is TRBJ1-2 and V is TRBV24-1; no clear D gene. The germline gives CDR1 KGHDR, CDR2 SFDVKD. The CDR3 length is 14 residues. V lost 0 bases and J 0 bases, leaving 4 bases between the germline ends.

The chain carries TRBV5-6 and TRBJ2-1; TRBD1 might be the D (5 bases). This CDR3 spans 13 amino acids. V lost 4 bases, J lost 9 bases, and 14 bases lay in between. Per the germline V gene, CDR1 is SGHDT and CDR2 is YYEEEE. The CDR3 here is CASSRQPRSEQFF. The DNA for the CDR3 is TGTGCCAGCAGCCGACAGCCTCGGAGTGAGCAGTTCTTC. The full variable domain, with the rest looked up from reference TRBV5-6 and TRBJ2-1, is DAGVTQSPTHLIKTRGQQVTLRCSPKSGHDTVSWYQQALGQGPQFIFQYYEEEERQRGNFPDRFSGHQFPNYSSELNVNALLLGDSALYLCASSRQPRSEQFFGPGTRLTVL.

CDR3 sequence reads: CASSLTGSYGYTF. Here the CDR3 DNA reads TGTGCCAGCAGTTTGACGGGGAGCTATGGCTACACCTTC. The rearrangement uses TRBV27 and TRBJ1-2; D uncertain. V was clipped by 3 bases and J by 4 bases, with 9 bases between them. Germline assignment: CDR1 MNHEY and CDR2 SMNVEV (reference sequence). The CDR3 has 13 residues.

The rearrangement uses TRBV9 and TRBJ2-7; TRBD2 matches at 10 bases. The CDR3 is 15 amino acids. The germline V gene has CDR1 SGDLS and CDR2 YYNGEE. V shed 1 base, J shed 6 bases, and the junction held 7 bases outside the gene matches. CDR3 residues: CASSVSPSGSGEQYF. The DNA for the CDR3 is TGTGCCAGCAGCGTAAGCCCTAGCGGGAGTGGCGAGCAGTACTTC.